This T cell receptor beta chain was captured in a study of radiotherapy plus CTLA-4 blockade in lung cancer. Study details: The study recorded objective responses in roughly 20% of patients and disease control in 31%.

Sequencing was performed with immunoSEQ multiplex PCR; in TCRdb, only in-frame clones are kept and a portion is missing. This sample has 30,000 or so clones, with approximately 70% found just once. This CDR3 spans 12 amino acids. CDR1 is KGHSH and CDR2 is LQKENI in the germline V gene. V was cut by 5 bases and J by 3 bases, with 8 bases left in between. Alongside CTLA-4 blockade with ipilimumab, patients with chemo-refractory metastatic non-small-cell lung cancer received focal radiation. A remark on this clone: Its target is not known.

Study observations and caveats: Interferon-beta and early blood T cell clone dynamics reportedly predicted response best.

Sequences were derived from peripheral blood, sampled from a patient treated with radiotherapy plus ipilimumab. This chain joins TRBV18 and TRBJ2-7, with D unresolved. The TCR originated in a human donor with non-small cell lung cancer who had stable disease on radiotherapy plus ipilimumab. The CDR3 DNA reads TGTGCCAGCTCATACGGCGACTACGAGCAGTACTTC. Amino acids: CASSYGDYEQYF.